This T cell receptor beta chain was sequenced during a study of blood T cell repertoires in COVID-19. Trimming took 5 bases from V and 7 from J, leaving 12 bases between them. The CDR3 is 13 amino acids. Germline loops: CDR1 SGHAT, CDR2 FQNNGV. Per the study methods: The assay estimated nucleated cells by amplifying reference gene primers. The method was immunoSEQ multiplex PCR; TCRdb's version includes in-frame clones alone and lacks a portion of them. The V and J calls and clone size are taken from that table; D and trimming were inferred from the DNA. The sample consists of fewer than 400,000 clones, around 87% of them appearing once. Allocation to cohorts depended on clinical history reported by the participants.

The source material was PBMCs or T cells enriched from blood (not recorded which). This TCR was recovered from a woman aged 50 to 60 who had recovered from COVID-19. The chain links TRBV11-2 to TRBJ2-1; tentative D call: TRBD2 (6 bases). The DNA of the CDR3 is TGTGCCAGCAGCCCGGGACTGTTAAATGAGCAGTTCTTC. Residues: CASSPGLLNEQFF.